Following are 24 T cell receptor beta chains from one sample sequenced in a study of T cell repertoires in cytomegalovirus infection. TCRdb re-called the reads through MiXCR, storing one row per CDR3 protein. The sample records some 700,000 distinct CDR3 sequences, roughly 36% being singletons. The sample taken for sequencing was PBMCs. The receptor source for this set is a human donor in good health (CMV status not recorded). Some clones in this sample may be carry-over from other donors' samples.

This clonotype was observed a handful of times. V is TRBV4-1 and J is TRBJ1-1, with D possibly being TRBD1 (5 bases). The germline V and J ends were trimmed by 4 bases and 0 bases, with 12 bases remaining between them. Germline lookup yields CDR1 MGHRA and CDR2 YSYEKL. The CDR3 loop spans 15 amino acids. This chain's CDR3 is CASSRGDSLNTEAFF. The CDR3 DNA sequence: TGCGCCAGCAGCCGAGGTGACAGTTTGAACACTGAAGCTTTCTTT.

The rearrangement uses TRBV28 and TRBJ1-2; no firm D call. V was trimmed by 5 bases and J by 0 bases, leaving 7 bases between them. This CDR3 has 13 residues. Germline CDR1 and CDR2: MDHEN and SYDVKM. The CDR3 protein is CASSTTTNYGYTF. The DNA of the CDR3 is TGTGCCAGCAGTACCACGACTAACTATGGCTACACCTTC.

This clonotype was observed a few times. The chain links TRBV7-3 to TRBJ1-1, with D unresolved. CDR3 length equals 13 residues. Per the germline V gene, CDR1 is SGHTA and CDR2 is FQGTGA. With 0 bases removed from V and 4 bases from J, the gap between germline ends came to 6 bases. This chain's CDR3 is CASSLTFRTEAFF. The CDR3 DNA reads TGTGCCAGCAGCTTAACCTTTCGCACTGAAGCTTTCTTT.

The chain recombines TRBV6-6 with TRBJ2-2; maybe TRBD1 (6 bases). Germline V gene data show CDR1 as MNHNY and CDR2 as SVGAGI (reference sequence). V lost 2 bases, J lost 7 bases, and 11 bases lay in between. The CDR3 has 14 amino acids. The CDR3 region has the DNA TGTGCCAGCAGTTACACAGGGTTGGGCGGGGAGCTGTTTTTT. Its protein product is CASSYTGLGGELFF.

The genes are TRBV9 and TRBJ1-3; D remains unclear. Germline assignment: CDR1 SGDLS and CDR2 YYNGEE. V was trimmed by 2 bases and J by 4 bases, leaving 19 bases between them. The CDR3 covers 17 residues. CDR3 in DNA: TGTGCCAGCAGCGTGTCCGGAGGATGGCAGGAAGGAAACACCATATATTTT. Encoded protein: CASSVSGGWQEGNTIYF.

The chain has TRBV7-2 and TRBJ2-7; 8 bases are shared with TRBD2. CDR1 and CDR2 (germline): SGHTA, FQGNSA. The CDR3 sequence is 16 residues long. The V segment lost 5 bases and the J segment 2 bases; nucleotides outside the gene matches: 11. This CDR3 reads CASSTTGTRIAYEQYF. The CDR3 DNA reads TGTGCCAGCAGCACAACCGGGACTAGAATAGCCTACGAGCAGTACTTC.

The chain employs TRBV6-1 and TRBJ2-5; the D call may be TRBD1 or TRBD2 (5 bases each). Between the trimmed V and J ends, which lost 5 bases and 5 bases, there was a span of 12 bases. The CDR3 sequence is 13 residues long. Germline V gene data show CDR1 as MNHNS and CDR2 as SASEGT. The CDR3 coding sequence is TGTGCCAGCAGTCCTGGGGGAGATGAGACCCAGTACTTC. Translated, it gives CASSPGGDETQYF.

Comment on this clonotype: The junction departs from germline at one end; a sequencing error may be responsible. The chain combines TRBV7-6 with TRBJ1-4; 9 positions agree with TRBD1. The CDR3 sequence is 15 residues long. The germline CDR1 and CDR2 sequences are SGHVS and FNYEAQ. The CDR3 region is CASSPGQGPNEKMFF. DNA for the CDR3: TGTGCCAGCAGCCCGGGACAGGGACCTAATGAAAAAATGTTTTTT.

The chain uses TRBV6-8 and TRBJ2-5, with 9 bases matching TRBD1. The trim removed 2 bases at V and 5 bases at J, leaving 6 bases unmatched. CDR1 MNHGY and CDR2 SAAAGT come from the germline V gene. The CDR3 extends over 15 amino acids. The CDR3 sequence: CASSYVGTGYETQYF. CDR3 nucleotide sequence: TGTGCCAGCAGTTACGTCGGGACAGGGTACGAGACCCAGTACTTC.

This clonotype was observed many times. The chain couples TRBV7-2 to TRBJ2-1, with TRBD2 as a possible D gene (6 bases). V gave up 3 bases and J gave up 0 bases, with 27 bases separating them. Per germline, CDR1 SGHTA and CDR2 FQGNSA. The CDR3 runs 21 residues. The CDR3 here is CASSFAAGSSGATSSYNEQFF. The DNA of the CDR3 is TGTGCCAGCAGCTTTGCGGCAGGTAGTAGCGGTGCCACCAGCTCCTACAATGAGCAGTTCTTC.

The J gene is TRBJ1-4, the V gene TRBV28, with D perhaps TRBD1 (6 bases). The CDR3 length is 14 residues. Per germline, CDR1 MDHEN and CDR2 SYDVKM. Trimming took 5 bases from V and 3 from J, leaving 10 bases between them. The CDR3 DNA is TGTGCCAGCAGTCAACAGGGACCTAATGAAAAACTGTTTTTT. As protein: CASSQQGPNEKLFF.

The rearrangement joins TRBV3-1 to TRBJ1-1, with a possible D match to TRBD1 (6 bases). The germline V and J ends were trimmed by 1 base and 7 bases, with 10 bases remaining between them. The CDR3 totals 13 residues. CDR1 and CDR2 (germline): LGHDT, YNNKEL (reference sequence). CDR3 bases: TGTGCCAGCAGCCAAGTGGGACAATATGAAGCTTTCTTT. This gives the protein CASSQVGQYEAFF.

This clonotype was recorded many times. The V gene is TRBV7-3, the J gene TRBJ2-5, with 9 bases fitting TRBD2. This CDR3 contains 17 residues. V trimming: 5 bases; J trimming: 6 bases; junction bases outside the gene matches: 16. The germline V gene encodes CDR1 SGHTA and CDR2 FQGTGA. As DNA, the CDR3 is TGTGCCAGCAGCCCCTGGGAACGCGGGGGGGCCGGGCAGACCCAGTACTTC. This sequence encodes CASSPWERGGAGQTQYF.

This clonotype was detected a few times. The chain couples TRBV2 to TRBJ2-3; D is uncertain. This CDR3 spans 14 amino acids. CDR1 SNHLY and CDR2 FYNNEI come from the germline V gene. Deletions cut 8 bases from V and 0 bases from J, with 12 bases between. CDR3 protein: CASAEGLSTDTQYF. The CDR3 DNA reads as TGTGCCAGCGCGGAAGGGTTAAGCACAGATACGCAGTATTTT.

This clonotype was counted between two and nine times. The chain is built from TRBV25-1 and TRBJ2-7, with 12 positions matching TRBD1. The trim removed 3 bases at V and 5 bases at J, leaving 5 bases unmatched. The length of the CDR3 is 15 residues. Germline values: CDR1 MGHDK, CDR2 SYGVNS. This chain's CDR3 is CASSDPGQGAHEQYF. CDR3 sequence (DNA): TGTGCCAGCAGTGACCCGGGACAGGGGGCCCACGAGCAGTACTTC.

J is TRBJ1-2 and V is TRBV28, with 7 bases identical to TRBD1. The length of the CDR3 is 14 residues. The germline V gene encodes CDR1 MDHEN and CDR2 SYDVKM. V lost 8 bases, J lost 8 bases, and 14 bases stayed unmatched. The chain's CDR3 is CASRTQGGPGGYTF. The CDR3 DNA follows: TGTGCCAGCCGAACCCAGGGGGGCCCGGGAGGCTACACCTTC.

The gene calls are TRBV7-2 and TRBJ1-1, with D hard to call. The V end was cut by 2 bases, the J end by 4 bases, with 14 bases between. CDR3 length: 15 amino acids. Germline-derived CDR1 and CDR2 are SGHTA and FQGNSA. The CDR3 DNA follows: TGTGCCAGCAGCTTATTCCAGGCCGGTCCCACTGAAGCTTTCTTT. Translated, it gives CASSLFQAGPTEAFF.

The chain is built from TRBV30 and TRBJ2-3; perhaps TRBD1 as D (5 bases). Germline-derived CDR1 and CDR2 are GTSNPN and SVGIG (reference sequence). The CDR3 totals 13 residues. The V gene lost 5 bases and the J gene lost 1 base, with 10 bases spanning the gap. CDR3 sequence: CAWAGQGTDTQYF. The CDR3 DNA is TGTGCCTGGGCAGGGCAGGGCACAGATACGCAGTATTTT.

A few counts support this clonotype. The V and J genes are TRBV7-9 and TRBJ1-2; TRBD1 aligns across 7 bases. Germline lookup yields CDR1 SEHNR and CDR2 FQNEAQ (reference sequence). With 6 bases clipped from V and 4 bases from J, the junction kept 11 bases outside the gene matches. The length of the CDR3 is 15 residues. The CDR3 here is CASRYNDRVSYGYTF. CDR3 bases: TGTGCCAGCAGATACAACGACAGGGTTAGCTATGGCTACACCTTC.

Note on this clonotype: The germline gene is not matched at one end of the junction; a read error may be the cause. V and J are TRBV7-8 and TRBJ1-1, with a possible D match to TRBD1 (5 bases). The length of the CDR3 is 14 residues. The germline CDR1 and CDR2 sequences are SGHVS and FQNEAQ. In nucleotides, the CDR3 is TGTGCCAGCAGCTTACCGGGGGGAGGCACTGAAGCTTGCTTT. Protein: CASSLPGGGTEACF.

In regard to this clonotype: A far more abundant clone sits one base away, making this likely a read error. The chain employs TRBV11-2 and TRBJ2-7, with 9 bases aligning to TRBD1. CDR1 SGHAT and CDR2 FQNNGV come from the germline V gene. The CDR3 contains 14 residues. The J segment lost 3 bases and the V segment lost 5 bases, leaving 5 bases of the junction unmatched. CDR3 protein: CASSLGTGCYEQYF. In DNA, the CDR3 is TGTGCCAGCAGCCTAGGGACAGGGTGCTACGAGCAGTACTTC.

The rearrangement links TRBV6-1 to TRBJ2-7, with a possible D match to TRBD1 (6 bases). V was pared by 6 bases and J by 6 bases, with 18 bases between. The CDR3 is 14 amino acids. Germline CDR1 reads MNHNS; CDR2 reads SASEGT. Here the CDR3 reads CASSSSGSGVEQYF. CDR3 bases: TGTGCCAGCAGCTCTTCCGGGTCAGGGGTCGAGCAGTACTTC.

V and J are TRBV20-1 and TRBJ1-2; TRBD1 is a possible D gene (5 bases). The CDR3 loop spans 14 amino acids. Trimming left V 1 base short and J 0 bases short, with 9 bases between. From germline, CDR1 is DFQATT and CDR2 SNEGSKA (reference sequence). The CDR3 sequence is CSARVTETNYGYTF. CDR3 bases: TGCAGTGCTAGAGTGACAGAAACTAACTATGGCTACACCTTC.

This chain connects TRBV12-3 or TRBV12-4 to TRBJ2-7, with D tentatively TRBD1 or TRBD2 (5 bases each). This CDR3 has 18 amino acids. V was pared by 1 base and J by 2 bases, with 21 bases between. DNA for the CDR3: TGTGCCAGCAGTTTAGGGGCCGGGGCGTGGGAGCTAACCTACGAGCAGTACTTC. The encoded protein is CASSLGAGAWELTYEQYF.